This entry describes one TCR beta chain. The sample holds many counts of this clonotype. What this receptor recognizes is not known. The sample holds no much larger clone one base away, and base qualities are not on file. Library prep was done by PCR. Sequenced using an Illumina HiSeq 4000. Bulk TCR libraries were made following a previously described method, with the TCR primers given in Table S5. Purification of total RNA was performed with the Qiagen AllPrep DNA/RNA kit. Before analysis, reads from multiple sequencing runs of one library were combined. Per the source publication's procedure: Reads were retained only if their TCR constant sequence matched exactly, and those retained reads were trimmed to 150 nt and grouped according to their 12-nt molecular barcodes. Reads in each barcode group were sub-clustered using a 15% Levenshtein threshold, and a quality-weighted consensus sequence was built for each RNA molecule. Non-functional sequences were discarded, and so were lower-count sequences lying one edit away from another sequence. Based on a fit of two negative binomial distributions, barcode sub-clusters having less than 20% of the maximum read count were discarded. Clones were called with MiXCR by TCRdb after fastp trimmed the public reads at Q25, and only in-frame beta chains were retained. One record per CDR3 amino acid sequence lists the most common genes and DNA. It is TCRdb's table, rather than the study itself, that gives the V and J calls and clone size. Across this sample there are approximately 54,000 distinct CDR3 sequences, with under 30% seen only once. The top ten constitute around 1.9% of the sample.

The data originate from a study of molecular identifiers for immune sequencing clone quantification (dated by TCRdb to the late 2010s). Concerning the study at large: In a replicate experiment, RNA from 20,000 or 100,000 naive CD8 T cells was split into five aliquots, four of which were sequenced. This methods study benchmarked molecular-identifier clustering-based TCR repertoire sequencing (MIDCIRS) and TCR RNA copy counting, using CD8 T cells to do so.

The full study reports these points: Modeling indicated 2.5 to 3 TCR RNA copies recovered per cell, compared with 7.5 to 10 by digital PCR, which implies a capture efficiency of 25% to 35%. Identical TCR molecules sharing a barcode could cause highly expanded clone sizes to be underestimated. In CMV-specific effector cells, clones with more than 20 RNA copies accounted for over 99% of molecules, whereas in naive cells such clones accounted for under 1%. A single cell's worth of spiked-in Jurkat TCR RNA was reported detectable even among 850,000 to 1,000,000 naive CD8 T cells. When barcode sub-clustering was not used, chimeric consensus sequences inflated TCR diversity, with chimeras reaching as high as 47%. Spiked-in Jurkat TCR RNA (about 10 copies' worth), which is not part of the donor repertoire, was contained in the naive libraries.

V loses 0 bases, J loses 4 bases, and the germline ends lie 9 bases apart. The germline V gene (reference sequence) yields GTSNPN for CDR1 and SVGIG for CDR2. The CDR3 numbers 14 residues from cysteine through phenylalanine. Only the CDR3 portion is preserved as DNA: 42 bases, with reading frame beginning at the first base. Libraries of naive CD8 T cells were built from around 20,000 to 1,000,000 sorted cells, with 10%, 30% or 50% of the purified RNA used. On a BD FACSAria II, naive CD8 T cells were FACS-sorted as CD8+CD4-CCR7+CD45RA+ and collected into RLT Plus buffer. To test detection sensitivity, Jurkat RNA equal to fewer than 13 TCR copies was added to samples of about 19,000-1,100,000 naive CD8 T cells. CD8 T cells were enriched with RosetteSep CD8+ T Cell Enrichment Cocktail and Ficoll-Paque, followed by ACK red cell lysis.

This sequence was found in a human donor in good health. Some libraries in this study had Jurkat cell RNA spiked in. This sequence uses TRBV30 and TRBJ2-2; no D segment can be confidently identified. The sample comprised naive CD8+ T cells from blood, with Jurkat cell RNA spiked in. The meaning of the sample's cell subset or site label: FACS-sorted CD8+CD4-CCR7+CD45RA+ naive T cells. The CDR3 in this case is CAWSVGFGTGELFF. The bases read TGTGCCTGGAGTGTCGGGTTTGGCACCGGGGAGCTGTTTTTT. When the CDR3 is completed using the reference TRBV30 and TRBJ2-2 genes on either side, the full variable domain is SQTIHQWPATLVQPVGSPLSLECTVEGTSNPNLYWYRQAAGRGLQLLFYSVGIGQISSEVPQNLSASRPQDRQFILSSKKLLLSDSGFYLCAWSVGFGTGELFFGEGSRLTVL.